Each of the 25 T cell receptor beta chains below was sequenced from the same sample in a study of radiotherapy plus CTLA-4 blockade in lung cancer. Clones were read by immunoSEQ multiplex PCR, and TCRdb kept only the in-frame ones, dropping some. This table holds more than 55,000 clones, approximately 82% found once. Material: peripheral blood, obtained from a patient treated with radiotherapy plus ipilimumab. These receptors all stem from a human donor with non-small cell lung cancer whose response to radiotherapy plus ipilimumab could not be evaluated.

The DNA for the CDR3 is TGTGCCTGGAGTGTACATGGACAGCACTATGGCTACACCTTC. It is translated as CAWSVHGQHYGYTF. This chain joins TRBV30 and TRBJ1-2; possible D gene TRBD1, 6 bases. The V gene lost 0 bases and the J gene lost 3 bases, with 11 bases spanning the gap. The V gene's germline CDR1 is GTSNPN and CDR2 SVGIG (reference sequence). This CDR3 has 14 amino acids. The full variable domain, with the rest looked up from reference TRBV30 and TRBJ1-2, is SQTIHQWPATLVQPVGSPLSLECTVEGTSNPNLYWYRQAAGRGLQLLFYSVGIGQISSEVPQNLSASRPQDRQFILSSKKLLLSDSGFYLCAWSVHGQHYGYTFGSGTRLTVV.

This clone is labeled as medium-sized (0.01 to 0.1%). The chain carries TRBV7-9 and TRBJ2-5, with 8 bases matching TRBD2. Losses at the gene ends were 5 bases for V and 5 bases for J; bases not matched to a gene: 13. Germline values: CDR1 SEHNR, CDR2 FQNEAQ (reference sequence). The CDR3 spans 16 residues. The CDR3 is CASSRRAGEVGETQYF. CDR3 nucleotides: TGTGCCAGCAGCCGTAGAGCGGGAGAGGTAGGGGAGACCCAGTACTTC.

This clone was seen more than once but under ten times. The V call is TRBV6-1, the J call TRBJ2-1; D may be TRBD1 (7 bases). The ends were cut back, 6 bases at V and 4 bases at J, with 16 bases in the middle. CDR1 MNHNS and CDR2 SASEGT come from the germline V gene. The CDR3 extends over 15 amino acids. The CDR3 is CASREGGQLYNEQFF. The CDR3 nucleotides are TGTGCCAGCAGAGAGGGGGGACAGCTATACAATGAGCAGTTCTTC.

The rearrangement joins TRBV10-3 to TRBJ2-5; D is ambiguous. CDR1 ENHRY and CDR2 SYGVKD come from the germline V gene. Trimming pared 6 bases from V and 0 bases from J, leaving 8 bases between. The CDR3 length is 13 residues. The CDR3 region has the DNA TGTGCCATCAGGGAGATAGACCAAGAGACCCAGTACTTC. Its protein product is CAIREIDQETQYF.

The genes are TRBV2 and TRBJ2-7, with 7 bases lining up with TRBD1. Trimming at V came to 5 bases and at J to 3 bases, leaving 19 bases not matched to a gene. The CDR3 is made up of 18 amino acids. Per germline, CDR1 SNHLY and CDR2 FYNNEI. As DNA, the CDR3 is TGTGCCAGCAGTCCACTAGGACAGGACCCCACAAGGTACTACGAGCAGTACTTC. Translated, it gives CASSPLGQDPTRYYEQYF.

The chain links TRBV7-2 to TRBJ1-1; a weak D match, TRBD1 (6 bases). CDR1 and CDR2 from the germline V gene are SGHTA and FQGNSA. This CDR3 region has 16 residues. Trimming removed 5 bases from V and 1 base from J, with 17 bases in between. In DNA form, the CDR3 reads TGTGCCAGCAGCCATCATACAGGGTTGGAGAACACTGAAGCTTTCTTT. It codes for CASSHHTGLENTEAFF.

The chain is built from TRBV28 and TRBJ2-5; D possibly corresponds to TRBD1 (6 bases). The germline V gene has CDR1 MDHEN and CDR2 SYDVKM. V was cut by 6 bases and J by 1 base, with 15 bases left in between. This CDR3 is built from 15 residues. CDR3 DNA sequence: TGTGCCAGCAGCCGCCCGACAGGCCCCCAAGAGACCCAGTACTTC. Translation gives CASSRPTGPQETQYF. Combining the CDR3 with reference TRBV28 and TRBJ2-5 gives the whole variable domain DVKVTQSSRYLVKRTGEKVFLECVQDMDHENMFWYRQDPGLGLRLIYFSYDVKMKEKGDIPEGYSVSREKKERFSLILESASTNQTSMYLCASSRPTGPQETQYFGPGTRLLVL.

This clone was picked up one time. The DNA of the CDR3 is TGTGCCAGCAGCTTGGGGCGACTAGGTGAGACCCAGTACTTC. Encoded protein: CASSLGRLGETQYF. The chain couples TRBV5-4 to TRBJ2-5; D might be TRBD2 (6 bases). Trimming pared 0 bases from V and 5 bases from J, leaving 11 bases between. Germline V CDR1 and CDR2: SGHNT, YYREEE (reference sequence). The CDR3 is made up of 14 amino acids.

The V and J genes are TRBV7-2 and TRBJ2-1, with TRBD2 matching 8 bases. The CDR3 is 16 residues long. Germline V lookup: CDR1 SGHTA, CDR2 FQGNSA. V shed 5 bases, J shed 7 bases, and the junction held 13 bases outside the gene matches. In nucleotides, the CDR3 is TGTGCCAGCAGCCTATCCGTCGGGGGGGTAAAAAATGAGCAGTTCTTC. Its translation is CASSLSVGGVKNEQFF.

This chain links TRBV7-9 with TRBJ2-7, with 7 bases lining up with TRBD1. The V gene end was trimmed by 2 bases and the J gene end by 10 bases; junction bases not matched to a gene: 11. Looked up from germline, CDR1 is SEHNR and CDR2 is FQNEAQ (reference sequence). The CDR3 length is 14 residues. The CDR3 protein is CASSLSEGGYPQYF. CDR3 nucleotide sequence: TGTGCCAGCAGCTTAAGTGAAGGGGGCTATCCCCAGTACTTC.

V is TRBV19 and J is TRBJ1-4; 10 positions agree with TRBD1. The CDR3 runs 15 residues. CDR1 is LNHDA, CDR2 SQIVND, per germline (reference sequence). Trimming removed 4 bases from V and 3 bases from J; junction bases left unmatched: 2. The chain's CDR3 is CASSRQGAANEKLFF. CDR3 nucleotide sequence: TGTGCCAGTAGTAGACAGGGGGCAGCTAATGAAAAACTGTTTTTT. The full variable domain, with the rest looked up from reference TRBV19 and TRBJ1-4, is DGGITQSPKYLFRKEGQNVTLSCEQNLNHDAMYWYRQDPGQGLRLIYYSQIVNDFQKGDIAEGYSVSREKKESFPLTVTSAQKNPTAFYLCASSRQGAANEKLFFGSGTQLSVL.

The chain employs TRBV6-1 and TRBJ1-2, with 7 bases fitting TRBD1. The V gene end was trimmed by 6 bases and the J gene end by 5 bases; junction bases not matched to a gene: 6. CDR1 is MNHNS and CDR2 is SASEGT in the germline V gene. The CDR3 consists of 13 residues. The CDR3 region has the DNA TGTGCCAGCAGCCAAGGGGGCAGGTATGGCTACACCTTC. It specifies CASSQGGRYGYTF.

The CDR3: CAIRRGQGVDNQPQHF. The CDR3 nucleotides read TGTGCCATCCGTAGAGGACAGGGCGTAGACAATCAGCCCCAGCATTTT. The chain joins TRBV9 to TRBJ1-5; 8 nucleotides align to TRBD1. V lost 9 bases, J lost 3 bases, and 14 bases stayed unmatched. Germline CDR1 reads SGDLS; CDR2 reads YYNGEE. There are 16 residues in the CDR3.

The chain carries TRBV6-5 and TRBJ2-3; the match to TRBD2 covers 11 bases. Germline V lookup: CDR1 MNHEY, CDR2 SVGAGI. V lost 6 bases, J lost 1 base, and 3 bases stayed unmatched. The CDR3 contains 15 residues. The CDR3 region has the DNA TGTGCCAGCAGCCGACTAGCGGGGCGCACAGATACGCAGTATTTT. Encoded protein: CASSRLAGRTDTQYF.

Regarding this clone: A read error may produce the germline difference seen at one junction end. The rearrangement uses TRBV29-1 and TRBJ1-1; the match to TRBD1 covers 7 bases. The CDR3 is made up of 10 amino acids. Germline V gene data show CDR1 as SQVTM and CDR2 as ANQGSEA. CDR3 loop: CSVEEGARIF. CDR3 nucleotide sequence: TGCAGCGTCGAGGAGGGGGCTCGAATCTTT.

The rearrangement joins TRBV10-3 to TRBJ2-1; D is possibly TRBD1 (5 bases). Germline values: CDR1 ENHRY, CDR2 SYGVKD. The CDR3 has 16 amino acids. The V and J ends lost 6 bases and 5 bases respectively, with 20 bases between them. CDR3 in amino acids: CAISPVTAPADNEQFF. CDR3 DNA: TGTGCCATCAGCCCCGTGACAGCCCCGGCCGACAATGAGCAGTTCTTC.

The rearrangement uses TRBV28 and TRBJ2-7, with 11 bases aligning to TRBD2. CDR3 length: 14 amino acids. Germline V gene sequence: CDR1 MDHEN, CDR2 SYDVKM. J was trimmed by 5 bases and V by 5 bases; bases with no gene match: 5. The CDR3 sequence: CASSPSGRIDEQYF. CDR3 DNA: TGTGCCAGCAGTCCTAGCGGGAGGATCGACGAGCAGTACTTC. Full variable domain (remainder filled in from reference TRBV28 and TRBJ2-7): DVKVTQSSRYLVKRTGEKVFLECVQDMDHENMFWYRQDPGLGLRLIYFSYDVKMKEKGDIPEGYSVSREKKERFSLILESASTNQTSMYLCASSPSGRIDEQYFGPGTRLTVT.

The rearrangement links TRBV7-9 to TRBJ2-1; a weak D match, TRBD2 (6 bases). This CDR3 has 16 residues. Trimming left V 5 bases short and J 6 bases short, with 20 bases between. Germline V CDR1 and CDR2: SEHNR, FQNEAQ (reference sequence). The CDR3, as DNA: TGTGCCAGCAGCGGTCCGGACTACCGGCCTATCAATGAGCAGTTCTTC. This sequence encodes CASSGPDYRPINEQFF.

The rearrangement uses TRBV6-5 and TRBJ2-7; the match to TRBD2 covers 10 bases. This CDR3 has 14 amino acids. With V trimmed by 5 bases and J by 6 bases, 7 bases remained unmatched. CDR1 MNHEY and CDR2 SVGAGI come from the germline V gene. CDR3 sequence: CASSGAGGPGEQYF. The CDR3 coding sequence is TGTGCCAGCAGTGGAGCGGGAGGGCCAGGCGAGCAGTACTTC.

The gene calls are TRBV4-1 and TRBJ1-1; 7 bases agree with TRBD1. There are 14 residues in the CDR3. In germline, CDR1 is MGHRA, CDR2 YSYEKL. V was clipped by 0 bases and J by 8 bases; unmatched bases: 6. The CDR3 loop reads CASSQDRRGQEAFF. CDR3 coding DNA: TGCGCCAGCAGCCAAGATAGGAGGGGGCAGGAAGCTTTCTTT.

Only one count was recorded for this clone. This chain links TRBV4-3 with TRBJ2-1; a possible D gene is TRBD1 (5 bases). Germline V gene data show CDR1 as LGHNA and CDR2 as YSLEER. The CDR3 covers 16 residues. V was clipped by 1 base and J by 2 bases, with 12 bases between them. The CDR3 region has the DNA TGCGCCAGCAGCCAAGGGGGCAGGGCCCCCTACAATGAGCAGTTCTTC. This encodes CASSQGGRAPYNEQFF.

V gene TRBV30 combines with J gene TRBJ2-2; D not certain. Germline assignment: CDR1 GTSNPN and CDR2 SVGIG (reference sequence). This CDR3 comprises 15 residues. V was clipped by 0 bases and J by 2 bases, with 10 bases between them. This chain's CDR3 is CAWSVNLINTGELFF. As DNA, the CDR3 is TGTGCCTGGAGTGTAAATCTAATCAACACCGGGGAGCTGTTTTTT.

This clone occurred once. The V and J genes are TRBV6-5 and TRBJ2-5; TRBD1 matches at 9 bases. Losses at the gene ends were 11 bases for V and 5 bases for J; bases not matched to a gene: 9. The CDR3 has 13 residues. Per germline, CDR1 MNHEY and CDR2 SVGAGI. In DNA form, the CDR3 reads TGTGCCGTAACAGGGGGCGCCGGGGAGACCCAGTACTTC. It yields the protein CAVTGGAGETQYF.

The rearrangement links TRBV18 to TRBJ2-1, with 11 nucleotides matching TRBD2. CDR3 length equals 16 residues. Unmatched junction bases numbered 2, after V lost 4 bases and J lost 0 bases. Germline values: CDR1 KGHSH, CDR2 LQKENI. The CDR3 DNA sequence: TGTGCCAGCTCACGACTAGCGGGAACCTCCTACAATGAGCAGTTCTTC. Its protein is CASSRLAGTSYNEQFF.

The chain's CDR3 is CASSEVTSDYNEQFF. The CDR3 coding sequence is TGCGCCAGCAGTGAGGTGACTAGCGACTACAATGAGCAGTTCTTC. V is TRBV10-1 and J is TRBJ2-1; 8 bases map to TRBD2. Unmatched junction bases numbered 3, after V lost 2 bases and J lost 3 bases. CDR1 and CDR2 (germline): WNHNN, SYGVQD (reference sequence). The CDR3 extends over 15 amino acids.